This T cell receptor beta chain originates from a study of blood T cell repertoires in COVID-19. The protocol was immunoSEQ multiplex PCR, while the TCRdb copy is restricted to in-frame clones and leaves out a portion. The sample yields around 56,000 clones, 70% to 90% seen once. The CDR3 loop spans 13 amino acids. The germline gives CDR1 KGHSH, CDR2 LQKENI. V was pared by 3 bases and J by 8 bases, with 2 bases of the junction left unmatched. This sequence joins TRBV18 and TRBJ1-4, with 8 bases matching TRBD1. The specimen sequenced was peripheral blood. The receptor was isolated from a man in his 60s with acute or convalescent COVID-19. The CDR3 bases are TGTGCCAGCTCACCCAGGGGGCAGGAAAAACTGTTTTTT. This translates into CASSPRGQEKLFF. The entire variable domain, with the rest obtained from reference TRBV18 and TRBJ1-4, is as follows: NAGVMQNPRHLVRRRGQEARLRCSPMKGHSHVYWYRQLPEEGLKFMVYLQKENIIDESGMPKERFSAEFPKEGPSILRIQQVVRGDSAAYFCASSPRGQEKLFFGSGTQLSVL.